The text below deals with one TCR beta chain. Its specificity is not known. This record comes from a study of blood T cells in healthy people across ages. A second PCR of about 7 to 12 cycles used a sample-barcoded 5' primer and a J-beta primer mix. Via MiXCR, TCRdb re-called the 5' RACE reads, giving one row per CDR3 protein. The table has under 1,000,000 distinct CDR3 sequences, around 45% seen once. Overall study findings and caveats: In long-lived donors, naive CD4+ cell counts and diversity exceeded those of aged donors.

Deletions cut 5 bases from V and 0 bases from J, with 11 bases between. The CDR3 covers 15 residues. Sequenced: blood. The receptor's source is an older man in good health. The chain recombines TRBV12-3 or TRBV12-4 with TRBJ1-3, with D perhaps matching TRBD1 (5 bases). CDR3 in amino acids: CASSLTASSGNTIYF. CDR3 sequence (DNA): TGTGCCAGCAGTCTGACAGCGAGCTCTGGAAACACCATATATTTT.